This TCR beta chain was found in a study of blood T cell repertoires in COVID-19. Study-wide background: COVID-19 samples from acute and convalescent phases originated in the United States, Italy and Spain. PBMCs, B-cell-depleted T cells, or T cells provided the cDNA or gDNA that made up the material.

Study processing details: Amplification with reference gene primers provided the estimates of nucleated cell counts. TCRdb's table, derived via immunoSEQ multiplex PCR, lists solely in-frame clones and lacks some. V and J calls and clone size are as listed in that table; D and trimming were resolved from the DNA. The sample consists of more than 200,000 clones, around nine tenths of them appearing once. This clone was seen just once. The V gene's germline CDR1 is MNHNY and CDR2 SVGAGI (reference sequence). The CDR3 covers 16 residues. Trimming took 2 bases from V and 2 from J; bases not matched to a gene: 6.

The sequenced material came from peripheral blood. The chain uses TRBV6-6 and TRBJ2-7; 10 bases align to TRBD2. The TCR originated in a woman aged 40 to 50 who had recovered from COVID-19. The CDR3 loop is CASSYPRTSGTYEQYF. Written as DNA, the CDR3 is TGTGCCAGCAGTTACCCCAGGACTAGCGGCACCTACGAGCAGTACTTC.